The 13 T cell receptor beta chains below all came from one sample that was sequenced in a study of T cells after yellow fever vaccination. Using its own MiXCR run on the 5' RACE reads, TCRdb lists one record per CDR3 protein. The data show roughly 320,000 distinct CDR3 sequences, with about 10% seen just once and about 3.5% held by the top ten. Sequencing was performed on CD4+ T cells sorted from PBMCs, taken 45 days after the yellow fever booster vaccination. The source of these receptors is a man in his late teens or twenties who received the YFV17D yellow fever vaccine.

The chain is built from TRBV20-1 and TRBJ2-5, with D uncertain. V gave up 2 bases and J gave up 2 bases, with 9 bases separating them. Germline assignment: CDR1 DFQATT and CDR2 SNEGSKA (reference sequence). CDR3 length: 13 residues. CDR3 sequence reads: CSARKMAQETQYF. The CDR3 DNA sequence: TGCAGTGCTAGAAAGATGGCACAAGAGACCCAGTACTTC.

The chain joins TRBV2 to TRBJ2-5, with D unresolved. There are 13 residues in the CDR3. V was shortened by 1 base and J by 5 bases, with 8 bases between the two germline ends. CDR1 is SNHLY and CDR2 is FYNNEI in the germline V gene. This CDR3 reads CASSEGRRETQYF. DNA for the CDR3: TGTGCCAGCAGTGAAGGACGTCGCGAGACCCAGTACTTC.

To note about this clonotype: The junction departs from the called germline gene at one end, perhaps through a read error. The chain carries TRBV6-5 and TRBJ2-5, with TRBD2 identical over 14 bases. This CDR3 region has 12 residues. The germline CDR1 and CDR2 sequences are MNHEY and SVGAGI. The CDR3 coding sequence is TGTGCCAGCAGTACGGGACTAGCGGGGGTCCACTTC. Amino acid sequence: CASSTGLAGVHF.

In nucleotides, the CDR3 is TGTGCCAGCAGCCAAGTGAAGGGTGCCTCCGAGCAGTACTTC. It translates to CASSQVKGASEQYF. The rearrangement uses TRBV3-1 and TRBJ2-7; D uncertain. The CDR3 is 14 residues long. Between the trimmed V and J ends, which lost 1 base and 6 bases, there was a span of 13 bases. Germline CDR1 and CDR2: LGHDT and YNNKEL (reference sequence).

This clonotype was seen at least ten times. The chain recombines TRBV12-3 or TRBV12-4 with TRBJ1-5; D not certain. CDR3 length equals 13 residues. Trimming pared 4 bases from V and 0 bases from J, leaving 4 bases between. This CDR3 is CASSSDSNQPQHF. Here the CDR3 DNA reads TGTGCCAGCAGTTCGGATAGCAATCAGCCCCAGCATTTT.

This clonotype has a handful of counts. The CDR3 DNA reads as TGCGCCAGCAGTGAGACCGGGACTAGCGGGAGCTACAATGAGCAGTTCTTC. It specifies CASSETGTSGSYNEQFF. J is TRBJ2-1 and V is TRBV10-2; 14 nucleotides line up with TRBD2. The germline V gene encodes CDR1 WSHSY and CDR2 SAAADI. The J segment lost 3 bases and the V segment lost 2 bases, leaving 3 bases of the junction unmatched. The CDR3 runs 17 residues.

The chain couples TRBV12-3 or TRBV12-4 to TRBJ1-5; the D gene is possibly TRBD1 (6 bases). Trimming took 3 bases from V and 2 from J, leaving 11 bases between them. This CDR3 spans 15 amino acids. In DNA, the CDR3 is TGTGCCAGCAGTTTTGGGGGGGCTGGCAATCAGCCCCAGCATTTT. Its translation: CASSFGGAGNQPQHF.

The rearrangement uses TRBV7-6 and TRBJ1-2, with 7 bases that match TRBD1. The CDR3 spans 13 residues. Germline CDR1 is SGHVS and CDR2 is FNYEAQ. V shed 3 bases, J shed 8 bases, and the junction held 6 bases outside the gene matches. The CDR3 nucleotides are TGTGCCAGCAGCTTCGACAGGGACTGGGGCTACACCTTC. The encoded protein is CASSFDRDWGYTF.

This clonotype was seen only a few times. This chain connects TRBV5-1 to TRBJ1-6; tentative D call: TRBD1 (5 bases). In germline, CDR1 is SGHRS, CDR2 YFSETQ. V gave up 0 bases and J gave up 8 bases, with 9 bases separating them. The CDR3 sequence is 14 residues long. The CDR3 loop is CASSLGRDDSPLHF. For the CDR3, the DNA is TGCGCCAGCAGCTTGGGACGGGACGATTCACCCCTCCACTTT.

This clonotype was seen a handful of times. This chain links TRBV13 with TRBJ1-3, with 8 nucleotides matching TRBD1. This CDR3 is 14 amino acids long. V was clipped by 8 bases and J by 7 bases; unmatched bases: 10. The germline V gene encodes CDR1 PRHDT and CDR2 FYEKMQ (reference sequence). DNA of the CDR3: TGTGCCAGCGGTCCAGGGGGCGCAGGGAACACCATATATTTT. Encoded protein: CASGPGGAGNTIYF.

This clonotype was seen ten or more times. The V call is TRBV27, the J call TRBJ2-7; D gene uncertain. This CDR3 spans 13 amino acids. The V and J ends lost 5 bases and 9 bases respectively, with 17 bases between them. The germline V gene has CDR1 MNHEY and CDR2 SMNVEV (reference sequence). CDR3 DNA sequence: TGTGCCAGCAGTCCCCCCGGCTACGGCGGGCAGTACTTC. Translated: CASSPPGYGGQYF.

The chain recombines TRBV5-4 with TRBJ1-4, with 8 bases matching TRBD1. Germline values: CDR1 SGHNT, CDR2 YYREEE (reference sequence). The V segment lost 2 bases and the J segment 7 bases; nucleotides outside the gene matches: 7. The CDR3 runs to 15 residues. CDR3 DNA: TGTGCCAGCAGCTTATCTGCAGGGGGCGGTGAAAAACTGTTTTTT. Amino acid sequence: CASSLSAGGGEKLFF.

The chain combines TRBV4-2 with TRBJ1-2; TRBD1 agrees at 10 bases. Germline V lookup: CDR1 LGHNA, CDR2 YNFKEQ. The junction had 8 bases not matched to a gene; V was cut back by 3 bases and J by 4 bases. This CDR3 is 16 amino acids long. The CDR3 sequence is CASSHGDRGSGYGYTF. CDR3 DNA sequence: TGTGCCAGCAGCCACGGGGACAGGGGCTCGGGCTATGGCTACACCTTC.